This T cell receptor beta chain was observed in a study of blood T cell repertoires in COVID-19. Recruitment covered fewer than 25 US areas and drew participants whose ages spanned roughly 18 to 100 years. Participants' reported clinical history set cohort assignment. Generated by immunoSEQ multiplex PCR, the TCRdb table keeps only in-frame clones and is missing some. The sample shows approximately 300,000 clones, around 84% of them seen only once. V dropped 4 bases and J dropped 1 base, with 9 bases sitting between them. This CDR3 contains 14 residues. Germline V gives CDR1 MDHEN, CDR2 SYDVKM. Sequenced material: PBMCs or T cells enriched from blood (not recorded which). The chain carries TRBV28 and TRBJ2-3; D gene unclear. The receptor comes from a woman in her late teens or twenties who had recovered from COVID-19. CDR3 amino acids: CASSSPPGTDTQYF. Here the CDR3 DNA reads TGTGCCAGCAGTTCCCCCCCTGGCACAGATACGCAGTATTTT.